These 2 T cell receptor beta chains share one sample of origin, sequenced in a study of OX40 agonist ivuxolimab in advanced cancers. Clones were read by immunoSEQ multiplex PCR, and TCRdb kept only the in-frame ones, dropping some. This repertoire shows some 91,000 clones, roughly 86% found once; its top ten account for roughly 4.5%. The sample was CD4+ or CD8+ T cells sorted from blood, taken in a trial of the OX40 agonist ivuxolimab. Every receptor here comes from an adult with an advanced solid tumor such as melanoma, head and neck, liver or kidney cancer.

In this sample, this clone turned up a few times. V is TRBV4-1 and J is TRBJ2-1; D remains unclear. The V gene lost 2 bases and the J gene lost 1 base, with 9 bases spanning the gap. The germline V gene has CDR1 MGHRA and CDR2 YSYEKL. The CDR3 runs to 15 residues. CDR3 sequence reads: CASSQILGSYNEQFF. The CDR3 DNA sequence: TGCGCCAGCAGCCAAATCCTGGGGTCCTACAATGAGCAGTTCTTC.

The chain has TRBV28 and TRBJ2-1; no definite D call. Germline V CDR1 and CDR2: MDHEN, SYDVKM. The CDR3 covers 15 residues. Trimming removed 5 bases from V and 2 bases from J, with 13 bases in between. CDR3 bases: TGTGCCAGCAGTGCTAATAGTGGACCCTACAATGAGCAGTTCTTC. It is translated as CASSANSGPYNEQFF.